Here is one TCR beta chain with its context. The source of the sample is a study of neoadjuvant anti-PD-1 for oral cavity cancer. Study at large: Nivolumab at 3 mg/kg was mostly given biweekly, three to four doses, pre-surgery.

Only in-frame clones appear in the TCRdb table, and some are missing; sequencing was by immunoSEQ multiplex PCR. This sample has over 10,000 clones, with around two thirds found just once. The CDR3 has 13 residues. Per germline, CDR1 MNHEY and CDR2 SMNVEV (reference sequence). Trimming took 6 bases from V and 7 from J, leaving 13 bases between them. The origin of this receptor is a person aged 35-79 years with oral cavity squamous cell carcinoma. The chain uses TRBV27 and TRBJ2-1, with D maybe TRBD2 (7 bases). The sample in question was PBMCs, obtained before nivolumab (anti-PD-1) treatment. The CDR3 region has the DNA TGTGCCAGCAGAGGGGGGGCAAGGAATGAGCAGTTCTTC. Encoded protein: CASRGGARNEQFF.